This T cell receptor beta chain was found in a study of cytomegalovirus exposure and HLA in healthy donors listed by TCRdb under 2017. The study in broad terms: According to an earlier analysis of several hundred of the donors, about 179 million T cells yielded over 90 million unique TCR beta sequences and 276 Gb of sequence data. The study profiled the T cell repertoires of 666 subjects by immunosequencing and related them to cytomegalovirus serostatus. Along with the roughly 670-subject first cohort, a separate validation cohort of over a hundred different subjects was used. An early release that covered 640 HLA-typed donors contained 300 to 350 gigabases of sequencing data and about 84 million unique TCR sequences. The later analysis used no new phenotypic data to find candidate immune exposures, relying instead on TCR beta sequences and their occurrence across donors. All discovery cohort repertoires had been generated on a single sequencing platform. Alongside the repertoire data, information on donor age, sex, ethnicity and CMV serostatus was compiled. An earlier analysis of around 580 of the donors used high-throughput TCR beta sequencing to judge whether each TCR beta V gene segment behaved as functional or pseudogenic. A later genetic analysis used genome-wide SNP genotypes for about three fifths of the 666 donors, treating that subset as a discovery cohort. Of the roughly 420 genotyped donors, roughly 76% were placed in the genetic ancestry cluster associated with self-reported Caucasian donors. A later analysis re-analyzed previously published TCR beta repertoires from 600 to 850 donors and added high-resolution HLA genotyping to study TCR occurrence patterns. The number of typed donors differed by locus: about 629-640 for A, B, C, DRB1 and DQB1; some 540 for DQA1; around 580 for DPA1; and some 450 for DPB1. To predict cytomegalovirus infection status, the study combined high-throughput TCR immunosequencing, statistical association of individual TCRs with disease status, and machine learning. The study was designed to test whether signatures of past pathogen exposure could be identified by cataloging public T cell receptors. Both class I and class II loci were covered by HLA typing, at four-digit resolution. Among 300 to 500 genotyped donors of the cohort, an average of roughly 230,000 unique TCR beta nucleotide sequences was sequenced per donor, of which roughly 17% were non-productive. Because of strong linkage in the cohort, roughly five DR-DQ haplotypes were treated as single units for association and clustering.

The protocol used for the library was the immunoSEQ multiplex PCR assay. For the multiplex PCR, a mixture combining 60 forward primers for TCR Vbeta segments and 13 reverse primers for TCR Jbeta segments was used. Amplification of the CDR3 region of rearranged TCR beta genes was performed with a multiplex PCR assay on genomic DNA. On the Illumina HiSeq System, the amplified TCR beta libraries were sequenced as 87-base-pair reads. Turning to the authors' computational methods: Across the roughly 640 repertoires, a later analysis counted 75 million to 90 million unique TCR beta chains, 8.5 million to 12 million of which were shared by at least two donors. Raw reads were error-corrected and collapsed into unique sequences with a nearest-neighbor algorithm that merged closely related sequences to remove PCR and sequencing errors. CDR3 sequences were aligned to IMGT reference sequences to assign V, D and J gene segments. For a sequence to be retained, a match of at least six nucleotides to both a V gene segment and a J gene segment was required. Rearrangements were classified as productive when the CDR3 lacked stop codons and remained in frame with V and J, and all other rearrangements were classified as non-productive. CDR3 was defined according to IMGT convention as the region running from the second conserved V-encoded cysteine to the conserved J-encoded phenylalanine. The earlier analysis of about 570 of the donors excluded any sequence lacking an unambiguous match to a single V gene segment. In an earlier analysis of a few hundred of the donors, a V segment was called functional when productive rearrangements were above 56.7%, and segregating when the standard deviation between donors exceeded 5%. To diagnose cytomegalovirus status from the catalog of TCR beta chain sequences, a statistical classification framework was built. In a later analysis, V and J genes were assigned by comparing TCR nucleotide sequences against IMGT/GENE-DB human TR gene sequences. A later analysis assigned CDR3 sequences and most-parsimonious VDJ recombination scenarios with the TCRdist pipeline. In a later analysis, every TCR beta chain was defined by the combination of its CDR3 amino acid sequence and its V-gene family, and reads without a unique V-gene family were dropped. To address suspected cross-contamination and a sequencing artifact, a later analysis removed over 500 highly shared, low-generation-probability nucleotide sequences. In a later analysis, a clonal expansion index for each public chain was calculated from normalized within-repertoire ranks of inferred template counts. In a later analysis, generation probabilities were computed using a VDJ recombination model fitted to out-of-frame rearrangements, and the results were checked against IGoR. Hypergeometric tests were used in a later analysis to score TCR-TCR, TCR-HLA and TCR-CMV co-occurrence, with a repertoire-size bias correction applied to the TCR pairs. False discovery rates were estimated in a later analysis by permuting HLA or CMV assignments 20 times. In a later analysis, co-occurring TCRs were grouped with DBSCAN, and TCRdist sequence similarity was added when clustering was performed within HLA-allele-positive subsets. Co-occurrence clustering excluded repertoires with fewer than 30,000 or more than 120,000 public chains, plus five with anomalous nucleotide sharing. The clones in this table, taken by TCRdb from immuneACCESS, are in-frame only. Not every clone is retained; where verified, under half of the shortfall comes from an unresolved V gene, and the cause of the rest is unknown. The V and J calls and clone size were taken over from that table, and D and trimming were inferred from the DNA. The table of this sample itemizes approximately 140,000 clones. The leading ten clones occupy less than 3% of the sample.

The cohort was made up of 650 to 700 healthy bone marrow donors. All cohort members were sampled while nominally healthy, although unrecorded immune exposures were likely present. The donor tested CMV seronegative, placing the donor among the roughly 350 seronegative members of the cohort. Every donor gave a peripheral blood sample, and the peripheral blood mononuclear cells from that sample were used for TCR beta sequencing. Genomic DNA extraction from the blood cell samples was performed with the Qiagen DNeasy Blood Extraction Kit. V sheds 7 bases and J sheds 1 base, leaving 14 bases between their ends. From cysteine to phenylalanine, the CDR3 is 14 amino acids long. Only the CDR3 DNA is retained, 42 bases long and in frame from the first base. CDR1 and CDR2 are read off the germline V gene as SQVTM and ANQGSEA. Findings and caveats that apply to the study as a whole: It was suggested by the authors that the approach could potentially be generalized to other disease states and immunological phenotypes. In a later genetic analysis, a missense DCLRE1C variant was associated with V-gene and J-gene trimming of TCR beta chains, and the association was replicated in an independent cohort. In a later analysis, HLA-associated TCR beta chains were found to be more clonally expanded and to have lower generation probabilities than equally common non-associated chains. Because HLA typing was missing for some donors at each locus, association tests included only the typed subset. A further reported finding was that TCR beta sequences accurately predicted the HLA-A and HLA-B alleles for most subjects in the first cohort. Across donors, most TCR sequences were observed very rarely, whereas some public TCRs were present in many individuals. A total of roughly 160 TCR beta chains were listed by the study as associated with cytomegalovirus. Because counts were too low, 15 to 20 rarely observed V segments, including chromosome 9 orphons, were excluded from the earlier analysis of 500 to 700 of the donors. Linkage disequilibrium might explain the correlated functional status among segregating V segments, but an unknown experimental factor could not be ruled out. Only TCR beta chains were sequenced in this cohort, and the absence of alpha or paired-chain data limited detectable features. Immune exposure information for the cohort was limited to CMV serostatus. Strong co-occurrence of HLA alleles, especially DR and DQ, made assigning TCR associations to individual alleles difficult. An earlier analysis of some 590 of the donors showed that most TCR beta V segments appeared in productive rearrangements either about 87% or about 30% of the time, which broadly matched IMGT annotations. According to a later genetic analysis, donors in an Asian-associated ancestry cluster had fewer N-insertions in productive TCRs than the approximately 630-donor mean. In both the original and validation cohorts, the classifier was reported to diagnose cytomegalovirus status with high specificity and sensitivity. Specific HLA alleles were associated with around 18,000 TCR beta sequences at a false discovery rate of 0.05 in a later analysis. Three of the identified cytomegalovirus-associated TCR beta chains were confirmed in vitro to be specific for cytomegalovirus antigens. In a later analysis, most CMV-associated TCR beta chains were found to appear HLA-restricted, with HLA associations seemingly driven largely by CMV exposure. The 87-base-pair reads could not distinguish some IMGT-functional V segments, including TRBV6-2 and TRBV6-3, so those segments were excluded. In a later analysis, several top co-occurrence clusters were reported to appear linked to parvovirus B19, influenza, CMV and Epstein-Barr virus. A group of highly shared sequence variants was considered likely to be a technical artifact of the sequencing pipeline. Presence/absence analyses assumed roughly uniform sequencing depth across donors, an assumption that may not hold. In a later analysis, the rate of TCR association differed among HLA loci, with DRB1 alleles having the most associated TCRs and HLA-C alleles having the fewest.

For this clone: What this receptor recognizes is not known.

Recombination joined TRBV29-1 with TRBJ2-1; possibly the D gene is TRBD2, per 6 matching bases. This sequence was found in a man aged 35 to 55 in good health and CMV-seronegative. Specimen: PBMCs. The CDR3 has the sequence CSASGENSYNEQFF. The DNA is TGCAGCGCGTCGGGGGAAAATTCCTACAATGAGCAGTTCTTC.